These 17 T cell receptor beta chains share one sample of origin, sequenced in a study of blood T cell repertoires in COVID-19 (dated by TCRdb to about 2020). The library was prepared using the immunoSEQ multiplex PCR assay. TCRdb limited this immuneACCESS table to in-frame rearrangements with V and J called. A share of clones is missing; checked studies link under half to unresolved V genes, and the rest is unexplained. Recorded for this sample are tens of thousands of clones; more than 80% of them occurred a single time. 25% to 35% of the sample belongs to the ten largest clones. The sequenced sample was peripheral blood. The receptors stem from a man aged 45-65 years with active or convalescent COVID-19.

The chain combines TRBV6-2 or TRBV6-3 with TRBJ1-5; no definite D call. Between the trimmed V and J ends, which lost 4 bases and 4 bases, there was a span of 11 bases. Germline V gene lookup returns CDR1 MNHEY and CDR2 SVGEGT. This CDR3 has 14 residues. The CDR3 reads CASSFRTRNQPQHF. The CDR3 nucleotides are TGTGCCAGCAGTTTTCGTACGAGAAATCAGCCCCAGCATTTT.

The chain combines TRBV5-4 with TRBJ2-7; TRBD1 matches 7 bases. Germline trimming cut 4 bases from V and 7 bases from J; bases unmatched to any gene: 11. CDR1 and CDR2 (germline): SGHNT, YYREEE (reference sequence). The CDR3 is made up of 14 amino acids. DNA for the CDR3: TGTGCCAGCAGCCCGGGGACAGTGCAGAGGGAGCAGTACTTC. It encodes CASSPGTVQREQYF.

The rearrangement uses TRBV2 and TRBJ2-1; 15 nucleotides align to TRBD2. Per germline, CDR1 SNHLY and CDR2 FYNNEI. CDR3 size: 17 residues. Trimming at V came to 10 bases and at J to 4 bases, leaving 11 bases not matched to a gene. The CDR3 coding sequence is TGTGCCACCCGGACTAGCGGGGGGGAATTTTCGTACAATGAGCAGTTCTTC. This encodes CATRTSGGEFSYNEQFF.

This chain uses TRBV2 with TRBJ1-1; weak D call: TRBD1 (6 bases). The CDR3 loop spans 13 amino acids. Trimming shortened V by 8 bases and J by 3 bases, and 13 bases separated the two germline ends. In germline, CDR1 is SNHLY, CDR2 FYNNEI. The CDR3 DNA is TGTGCCAGCCTACAGGGTTGGGACACTGAAGCTTTCTTT. This encodes CASLQGWDTEAFF.

CDR3 sequence (DNA): TGCGCCAGCAGCCCCTCGTCCAGCGGGACCATCTACAATGAGCAGTTCTTC. It codes for CASSPSSSGTIYNEQFF. The chain recombines TRBV4-1 with TRBJ2-1; 7 positions match TRBD2. The ends lost 4 bases at V and 3 bases at J; junction bases unmatched: 12. CDR3 size: 17 residues. Germline CDR1 reads MGHRA; CDR2 reads YSYEKL.

This chain links TRBV27 with TRBJ2-7, with D tentatively TRBD1 (6 bases). Germline-derived CDR1 and CDR2 are MNHEY and SMNVEV (reference sequence). Trimming shortened V by 3 bases and J by 5 bases, and 23 bases separated the two germline ends. This CDR3 contains 17 residues. CDR3 sequence (DNA): TGTGCCAGCAGTTTCCCTAAAACAGGGATGGTACGGGACGAGCAGTACTTC. Protein: CASSFPKTGMVRDEQYF.

V and J are TRBV2 and TRBJ1-1; TRBD1 is a possible D gene (6 bases). Trimming took off 8 bases at V and 2 bases at J, with 15 bases between the two ends. Germline loops: CDR1 SNHLY, CDR2 FYNNEI. The CDR3 is made up of 14 amino acids. This chain's CDR3 is CASGLDRVNTEAFF. CDR3 DNA sequence: TGTGCCAGCGGATTGGACAGAGTCAACACTGAAGCTTTCTTT.

The chain couples TRBV25-1 to TRBJ1-1; D remains unclear. CDR1 is MGHDK and CDR2 is SYGVNS in the germline V gene. Trimming removed 8 bases from V and 2 bases from J, with 12 bases in between. This CDR3 contains 13 residues. In nucleotides, the CDR3 is TGTGCCAGCGCTAGAGATACCAACACTGAAGCTTTCTTT. Its translation: CASARDTNTEAFF.

This sequence joins TRBV5-1 and TRBJ2-2, with D perhaps matching TRBD1 (5 bases). CDR3 length equals 15 residues. The V end lost 0 bases, the J end lost 1 base, and 7 bases lay between the germline ends. Per germline, CDR1 SGHRS and CDR2 YFSETQ. CDR3: CASSLARVNTGELFF. CDR3 coding DNA: TGCGCCAGCAGCTTGGCCAGGGTGAACACCGGGGAGCTGTTTTTT.

V usage is TRBV2 and J usage is TRBJ2-7; tentative D call: TRBD2 (6 bases). The germline gives CDR1 SNHLY, CDR2 FYNNEI. With 3 bases removed from V and 3 bases from J, the gap between germline ends came to 21 bases. The CDR3 extends over 17 amino acids. CDR3 coding DNA: TGTGCCAGCAGTGAGGGAGTCGGGAGCCGAATAAACTACGAGCAGTACTTC. Its translation: CASSEGVGSRINYEQYF. Variable domain in full (rest from reference TRBV2 and TRBJ2-7): EPEVTQTPSHQVTQMGQEVILRCVPISNHLYFYWYRQILGQKVEFLVSFYNNEISEKSEIFDDQFSVERPDGSNFTLKIRSTKLEDSAMYFCASSEGVGSRINYEQYFGPGTRLTVT.

J is TRBJ1-2 and V is TRBV15; 10 bases are shared with TRBD1. V shed 0 bases and J 3 bases; nucleotides not matched to a gene: 7. The germline CDR1 and CDR2 sequences are LNHNV and YYDKDF (reference sequence). CDR3 length: 17 amino acids. The CDR3 is CATSRDMTGQGYYGYTF. The CDR3, as DNA: TGTGCCACCAGCAGAGATATGACGGGACAGGGGTACTATGGCTACACCTTC.

The J gene is TRBJ1-3, the V gene TRBV6-5, with TRBD1 matching 7 bases. The germline V gene has CDR1 MNHEY and CDR2 SVGAGI. The CDR3 covers 14 residues. The V segment lost 6 bases and the J segment 8 bases; nucleotides outside the gene matches: 10. The CDR3 sequence: CASRRQGVGDTIYF. The CDR3, as DNA: TGTGCCAGCAGAAGACAGGGTGTGGGAGACACCATATATTTT.

The chain employs TRBV9 and TRBJ2-1; no clear D gene. CDR1 is SGDLS and CDR2 is YYNGEE in the germline V gene. The CDR3 covers 15 residues. V gave up 1 base and J gave up 3 bases, with 11 bases separating them. Written as DNA, the CDR3 is TGTGCCAGCAGCGTAAGTATTGGCAGCTACAATGAGCAGTTCTTC. Protein product: CASSVSIGSYNEQFF.

The genes are TRBV19 and TRBJ1-6; TRBD1 matches at 8 bases. CDR3 length: 15 residues. Germline V gene sequence: CDR1 LNHDA, CDR2 SQIVND (reference sequence). Germline trimming cut 6 bases from V and 5 bases from J; bases unmatched to any gene: 6. The CDR3 loop is CASRTGARNNSPLHF. The CDR3 DNA is TGTGCCAGTAGGACAGGGGCCCGAAATAATTCACCCCTCCACTTT. The variable domain in full, with the rest retrieved from reference TRBV19 and TRBJ1-6, is DGGITQSPKYLFRKEGQNVTLSCEQNLNHDAMYWYRQDPGQGLRLIYYSQIVNDFQKGDIAEGYSVSREKKESFPLTVTSAQKNPTAFYLCASRTGARNNSPLHFGNGTRLTVT.

The chain uses TRBV2 and TRBJ2-2, with a weak D call TRBD1 (5 bases). Trimming took off 6 bases at V and 1 base at J, with 9 bases between the two ends. Per germline, CDR1 SNHLY and CDR2 FYNNEI. CDR3 size: 14 residues. The DNA for the CDR3 is TGTGCCAGCAGACAGGTTGAGAACACCGGGGAGCTGTTTTTT. It translates to CASRQVENTGELFF.

The table lists this clone with a count of one. The chain employs TRBV5-4 and TRBJ2-5; perhaps TRBD1 as D (5 bases). Germline V gives CDR1 SGHNT, CDR2 YYREEE (reference sequence). The germline V and J ends were trimmed by 4 bases and 5 bases, with 21 bases remaining between them. The CDR3 is 16 residues long. This chain's CDR3 is CASSTSRGLETETQYF. The CDR3 coding sequence is TGTGCCAGCAGCACATCTAGGGGTTTAGAAACGGAGACCCAGTACTTC. Full variable domain (rest looked up from reference TRBV5-4 and TRBJ2-5): ETGVTQSPTHLIKTRGQQVTLRCSSQSGHNTVSWYQQALGQGPQFIFQYYREEENGRGNFPPRFSGLQFPNYSSELNVNALELDDSALYLCASSTSRGLETETQYFGPGTRLLVL.

This sequence joins TRBV5-5 and TRBJ2-2; 7 positions match TRBD1. There are 20 residues in the CDR3. The ends lost 3 bases at V and 0 bases at J; junction bases unmatched: 17. Germline assignment: CDR1 SGHKS and CDR2 YYEKEE (reference sequence). The CDR3 sequence: CASSSEGETGSGANTGELFF. In nucleotides, the CDR3 is TGTGCCAGCAGCTCGGAAGGAGAGACAGGGAGTGGCGCGAACACCGGGGAGCTGTTTTTT.